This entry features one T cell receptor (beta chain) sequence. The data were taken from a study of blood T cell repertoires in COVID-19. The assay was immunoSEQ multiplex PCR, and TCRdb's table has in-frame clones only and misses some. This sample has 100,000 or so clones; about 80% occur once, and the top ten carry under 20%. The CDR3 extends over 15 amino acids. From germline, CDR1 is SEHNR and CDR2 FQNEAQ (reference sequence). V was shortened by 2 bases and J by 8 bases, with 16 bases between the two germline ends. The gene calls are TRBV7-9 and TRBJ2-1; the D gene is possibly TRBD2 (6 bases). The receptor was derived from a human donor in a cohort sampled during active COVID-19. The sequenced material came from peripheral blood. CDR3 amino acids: CASSLMGEVLDEQFF. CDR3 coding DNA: TGTGCCAGCAGCTTAATGGGGGAGGTATTGGATGAGCAGTTCTTC.